This TCR beta chain was retrieved from a study of shared clonotypes between healthy human individuals. CDR3 length: 12 residues. Germline values: CDR1 PRHDT, CDR2 FYEKMQ (reference sequence). V was clipped by 2 bases and J by 5 bases, with 6 bases between them. This table comes from immunoSEQ multiplex PCR, and its TCRdb copy is limited to in-frame clones, with some not included. Here the sample spans about 120,000 clones, around 68% being singletons. A word on this clone: This sample also contains other DNA sequences that code for the same CDR3.

This sequence was found in a woman in her 30s in good health. The genes are TRBV13 and TRBJ2-5, with D perhaps assigned TRBD1 or TRBD2 (5 bases each). Sequencing used memory CD8+ T cells sorted from blood. Subset noted: CD45RO+ cells pooled with CCR7-negative TemRA cells. CDR3 sequence reads: CASSLWGETQYF. The DNA for the CDR3 is TGTGCCAGCAGCTTATGGGGGGAGACCCAGTACTTC.